This T cell receptor beta chain was captured by sequencing in a study of CD39 and CD103 CD8 tumor-infiltrating T cells. The CDR3 is 14 amino acids. V was clipped by 4 bases and J by 2 bases; unmatched bases: 3. Germline-derived CDR1 and CDR2 are SGHRS and YFSETQ. Sorted CD3+CD4-CD8+CD45RA- TILs were divided into DN, SP and DP by CD39 and CD103. Between roughly 9,000 and 110,000 sorted cells per subset supplied genomic DNA. The assay was immunoSEQ multiplex PCR, and TCRdb's table has in-frame clones only and misses some. The profile shows approximately 1,200 clones, about 70% of them singletons. This receptor was identified in a human donor with ovarian cancer. The rearrangement links TRBV5-1 to TRBJ2-7; 10 bases match TRBD2. What was sequenced was CD39- CD103- CD8+ T cells sorted from the tumor. Subset reported: CD103-CD39- double-negative CD45RA- CD8 T cells. CDR3 bases: TGCGCCAGCAGCAAGCGGGAGGGCCCCTACGAGCAGTACTTC. It specifies CASSKREGPYEQYF.